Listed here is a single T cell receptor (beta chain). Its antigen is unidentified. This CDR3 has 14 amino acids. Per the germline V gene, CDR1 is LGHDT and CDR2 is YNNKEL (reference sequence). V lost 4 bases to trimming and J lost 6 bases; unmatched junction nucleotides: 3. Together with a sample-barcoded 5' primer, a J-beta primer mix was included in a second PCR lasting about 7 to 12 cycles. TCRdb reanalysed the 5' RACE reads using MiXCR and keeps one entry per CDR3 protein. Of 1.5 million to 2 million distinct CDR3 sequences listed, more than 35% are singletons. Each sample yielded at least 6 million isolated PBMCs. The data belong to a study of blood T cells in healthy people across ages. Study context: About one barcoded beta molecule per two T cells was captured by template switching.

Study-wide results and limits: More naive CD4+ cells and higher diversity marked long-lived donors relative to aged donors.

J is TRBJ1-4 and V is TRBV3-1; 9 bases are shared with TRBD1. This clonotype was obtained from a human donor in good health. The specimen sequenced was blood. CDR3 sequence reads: CASSPRDRDEKLFF. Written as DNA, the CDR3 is TGTGCCAGCAGCCCCCGGGACAGGGATGAAAAACTGTTTTTT.